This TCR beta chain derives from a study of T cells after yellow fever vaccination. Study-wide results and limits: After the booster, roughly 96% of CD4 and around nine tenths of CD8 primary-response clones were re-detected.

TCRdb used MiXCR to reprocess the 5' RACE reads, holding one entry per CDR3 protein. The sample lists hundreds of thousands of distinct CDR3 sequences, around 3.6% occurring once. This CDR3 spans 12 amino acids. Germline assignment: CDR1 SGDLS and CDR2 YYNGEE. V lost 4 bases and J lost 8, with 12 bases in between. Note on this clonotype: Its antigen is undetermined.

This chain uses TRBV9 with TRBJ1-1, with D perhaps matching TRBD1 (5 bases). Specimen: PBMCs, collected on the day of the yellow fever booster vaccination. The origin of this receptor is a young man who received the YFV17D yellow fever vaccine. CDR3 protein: CASSPIGGEAFF. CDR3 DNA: TGTGCCAGCAGCCCTATCGGGGGGGAAGCTTTCTTT.